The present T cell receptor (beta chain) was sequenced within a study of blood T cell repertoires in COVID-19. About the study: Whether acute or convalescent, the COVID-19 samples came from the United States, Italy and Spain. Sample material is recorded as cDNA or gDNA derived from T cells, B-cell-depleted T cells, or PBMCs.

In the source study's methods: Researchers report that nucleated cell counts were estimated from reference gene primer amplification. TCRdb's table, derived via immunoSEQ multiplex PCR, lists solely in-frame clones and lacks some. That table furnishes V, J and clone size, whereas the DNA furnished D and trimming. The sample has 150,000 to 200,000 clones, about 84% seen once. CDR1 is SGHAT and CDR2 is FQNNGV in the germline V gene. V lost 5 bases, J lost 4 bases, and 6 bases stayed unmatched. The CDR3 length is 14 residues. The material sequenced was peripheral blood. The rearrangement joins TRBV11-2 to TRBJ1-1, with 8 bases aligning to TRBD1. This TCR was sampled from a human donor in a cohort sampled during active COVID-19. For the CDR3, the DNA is TGTGCCAGCAGCCGTTCCCAGGGGGCCACTGAAGCTTTCTTT. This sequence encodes CASSRSQGATEAFF. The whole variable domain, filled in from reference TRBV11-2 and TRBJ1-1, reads EAGVAQSPRYKIIEKRQSVAFWCNPISGHATLYWYQQILGQGPKLLIQFQNNGVVDDSQLPKDRFSAERLKGVDSTLKIQPAKLEDSAVYLCASSRSQGATEAFFGQGTRLTVV.